This T cell receptor beta chain is from a study of cytomegalovirus exposure and HLA in healthy donors. The CDR3 has 16 amino acids. Germline V gene sequence: CDR1 WSHSY, CDR2 SAAADI. J gave up 3 bases and V 1 base, and 4 bases lay outside the gene matches. Comments on this clone: Its specificity is unknown.

With 60 Vbeta and 13 Jbeta primers, the PCR was carried out. Only in-frame clones appear in the TCRdb table, and some are missing; sequencing was by immunoSEQ multiplex PCR. The top ten clones hold 9.5% to 10% of a sample with some 170,000 clones, 70% to 80% of them seen once. Whole-study findings and limits: Later on, analysis showed that most CMV-associated TCR beta chains appeared to be HLA-restricted.

The rearrangement joins TRBV10-2 to TRBJ1-3; TRBD1 aligns across 9 bases. Input material: PBMCs. The receptor comes from a man aged 18-30 years in good health and CMV-seropositive. CDR3 loop: CASSEFTGGNGNTIYF. CDR3 DNA: TGCGCCAGCAGTGAGTTCACAGGGGGCAATGGAAACACCATATATTTT.